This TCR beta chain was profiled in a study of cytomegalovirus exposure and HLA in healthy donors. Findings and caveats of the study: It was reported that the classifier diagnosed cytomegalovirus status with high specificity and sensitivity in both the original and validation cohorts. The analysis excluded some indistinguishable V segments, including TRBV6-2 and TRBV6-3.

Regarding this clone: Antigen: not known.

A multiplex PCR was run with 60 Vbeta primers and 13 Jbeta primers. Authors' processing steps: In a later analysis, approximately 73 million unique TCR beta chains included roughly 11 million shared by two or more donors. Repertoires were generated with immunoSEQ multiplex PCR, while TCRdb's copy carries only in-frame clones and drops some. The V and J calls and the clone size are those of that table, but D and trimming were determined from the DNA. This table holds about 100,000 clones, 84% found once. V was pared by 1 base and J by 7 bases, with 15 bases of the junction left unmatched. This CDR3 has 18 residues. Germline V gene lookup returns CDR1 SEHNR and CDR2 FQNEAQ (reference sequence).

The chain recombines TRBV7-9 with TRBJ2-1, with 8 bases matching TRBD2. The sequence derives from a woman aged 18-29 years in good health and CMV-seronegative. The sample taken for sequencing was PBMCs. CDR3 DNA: TGTGCCAGCAGCTTAGTGGCGGTGCGGGAGGCCCTCGGTAATGAGCAGTTCTTC. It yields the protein CASSLVAVREALGNEQFF.